One and the same sample provided the 18 T cell receptor beta chains below, sequenced in a study of cytomegalovirus exposure and HLA in healthy donors. Primers included in the PCR were 60 Vbeta and 13 Jbeta primers. Here immunoSEQ multiplex PCR was the method, and the copy in TCRdb shows in-frame clones only, minus some. Of about 140,000 clones in the sample, over 70% were seen once. The specimen was PBMCs. The receptors here all came from a man aged 25-45 years in good health and CMV-seronegative.

The chain employs TRBV5-1 and TRBJ1-6; 7 nucleotides align to TRBD1. The trim removed 3 bases at V and 0 bases at J, leaving 3 bases unmatched. The CDR3 spans 16 residues. Germline assignment: CDR1 SGHRS and CDR2 YFSETQ. The CDR3 DNA reads TGCGCCAGCAGCTACGGACAGGTCTCCTATAATTCACCCCTCCACTTT. This codes for CASSYGQVSYNSPLHF. Using reference TRBV5-1 and TRBJ1-6 for the parts outside the CDR3, the full variable domain is KAGVTQTPRYLIKTRGQQVTLSCSPISGHRSVSWYQQTPGQGLQFLFEYFSETQRNKGNFPGRFSGRQFSNSRSEMNVSTLELGDSALYLCASSYGQVSYNSPLHFGNGTRLTVT.

This clone was seen a few times. The chain carries TRBV5-1 and TRBJ2-5; D might be TRBD2 (6 bases). Trimming shortened V by 5 bases and J by 2 bases, and 16 bases separated the two germline ends. The CDR3 totals 15 residues. The germline V gene encodes CDR1 SGHRS and CDR2 YFSETQ. The CDR3: CASRLLAVQQETQYF. The CDR3 nucleotides are TGCGCCAGCAGACTGTTAGCGGTCCAGCAAGAGACCCAGTACTTC.

The V call is TRBV4-1, the J call TRBJ2-7, with TRBD2 identical over 8 bases. Germline-derived CDR1 and CDR2 are MGHRA and YSYEKL. The trim removed 0 bases at V and 3 bases at J, leaving 4 bases unmatched. The CDR3 contains 15 residues. The CDR3 bases are TGCGCCAGCAGCCAAGAATACCTAGCGGGCTACGAGCAGTACTTC. Translated: CASSQEYLAGYEQYF.

This chain joins TRBV7-6 and TRBJ1-1; no firm D call. CDR3 length equals 15 residues. Germline V gene data show CDR1 as SGHVS and CDR2 as FNYEAQ. Trimming removed 5 bases at V and 1 base at J, with 14 bases between. This CDR3 reads CASSRSQVGNTEAFF. CDR3 nucleotide sequence: TGTGCCAGCAGCCGAAGCCAGGTCGGGAACACTGAAGCTTTCTTT.

The chain recombines TRBV2 with TRBJ2-7; no reliable D call. The CDR3 has 13 residues. V gave up 8 bases and J gave up 2 bases, with 13 bases separating them. Germline-derived CDR1 and CDR2 are SNHLY and FYNNEI. The chain's CDR3 is CASGFQAAYEQYF. The CDR3 region has the DNA TGTGCCAGCGGCTTCCAGGCTGCCTACGAGCAGTACTTC.

This chain joins TRBV6-4 and TRBJ1-1; a possible D gene is TRBD1 (6 bases). The V end lost 3 bases, the J end lost 8 bases, and 16 bases lay between the germline ends. CDR3 length: 14 amino acids. Germline V gene lookup returns CDR1 MRHNA and CDR2 SNTAGT. CDR3 sequence: CASSESPWQGEAFF. As DNA, the CDR3 is TGTGCCAGCAGTGAATCCCCTTGGCAGGGGGAAGCTTTCTTT.

The rearrangement joins TRBV25-1 to TRBJ1-2; no reliable D call. There are 13 residues in the CDR3. The germline gives CDR1 MGHDK, CDR2 SYGVNS. V was shortened by 0 bases and J by 6 bases, with 8 bases between the two germline ends. The CDR3 coding sequence is TGTGCCAGCAGTGAATATTCCCAGGATGGCTACACCTTC. It encodes CASSEYSQDGYTF.

The chain uses TRBV11-2 and TRBJ2-7; TRBD2 matches at 9 bases. With 3 bases clipped from V and 1 base from J, the junction kept 1 base outside the gene matches. CDR1 and CDR2 (germline): SGHAT, FQNNGV. This CDR3 contains 14 residues. For the CDR3, the DNA is TGTGCCAGCAGCTTGGCGGGGGGGTCCTACGAGCAGTACTTC. Translating gives CASSLAGGSYEQYF.

The chain recombines TRBV19 with TRBJ2-2; TRBD2 matches 7 bases. The CDR3 spans 15 residues. Germline CDR1 is LNHDA and CDR2 is SQIVND (reference sequence). V dropped 9 bases and J dropped 1; count of bases not matched to a gene: 8. DNA of the CDR3: TGTGCCAGCACGAGGACTAGGCAGAACACCGGGGAGCTGTTTTTT. Its protein is CASTRTRQNTGELFF.

This clone was picked up a small number of times. The chain joins TRBV5-4 to TRBJ1-1; D not certain. V was clipped by 3 bases and J by 0 bases, with 15 bases between them. CDR1 and CDR2 from the germline V gene are SGHNT and YYREEE (reference sequence). The CDR3 is 16 amino acids. The CDR3 coding sequence is TGTGCCAGCAGCTGGGGTGGAGGCCATCTGAACACTGAAGCTTTCTTT. It codes for CASSWGGGHLNTEAFF.

Only one count was recorded for this clone. CDR3 sequence (DNA): TGCGCCAGCAGTGGGTCGGGCGCGGGGGGCGAAAATGAGCAGTTCTTC. This encodes CASSGSGAGGENEQFF. The chain uses TRBV10-1 and TRBJ2-1, with 8 nucleotides matching TRBD2. Germline V gives CDR1 WNHNN, CDR2 SYGVQD (reference sequence). The V and J ends lost 4 bases and 7 bases, in that order; junction bases with no gene match: 12. This CDR3 is built from 16 residues.

The rearrangement joins TRBV28 to TRBJ2-5, with 8 bases matching TRBD1. This CDR3 has 15 residues. V was clipped by 2 bases and J by 5 bases; unmatched bases: 7. The V gene's germline CDR1 is MDHEN and CDR2 SYDVKM. The CDR3 here is CASSLGGRGLETQYF. The CDR3, as DNA: TGTGCCAGCAGTTTAGGGGGCAGGGGGCTGGAGACCCAGTACTTC. The full variable domain, rest sourced from reference TRBV28 and TRBJ2-5, is DVKVTQSSRYLVKRTGEKVFLECVQDMDHENMFWYRQDPGLGLRLIYFSYDVKMKEKGDIPEGYSVSREKKERFSLILESASTNQTSMYLCASSLGGRGLETQYFGPGTRLLVL.

The V and J genes are TRBV19 and TRBJ1-4; perhaps TRBD1 as D (5 bases). Trimming took 5 bases from V and 5 from J, leaving 18 bases between them. Germline values: CDR1 LNHDA, CDR2 SQIVND (reference sequence). The CDR3 consists of 16 residues. CDR3 protein: CASSARRGLPNEKLFF. As DNA, the CDR3 is TGTGCCAGTAGTGCACGGAGGGGACTCCCAAATGAAAAACTGTTTTTT.

The chain has TRBV19 and TRBJ1-5, with D possibly matching TRBD1 (5 bases). Germline V CDR1 and CDR2: LNHDA, SQIVND (reference sequence). Trimming pared 1 base from V and 3 bases from J, leaving 7 bases between. The CDR3 runs 14 residues. The CDR3 here is CASSIGQTNQPQHF. The CDR3, as DNA: TGTGCCAGTAGTATAGGACAGACCAATCAGCCCCAGCATTTT. Full variable domain (rest looked up from reference TRBV19 and TRBJ1-5): DGGITQSPKYLFRKEGQNVTLSCEQNLNHDAMYWYRQDPGQGLRLIYYSQIVNDFQKGDIAEGYSVSREKKESFPLTVTSAQKNPTAFYLCASSIGQTNQPQHFGDGTRLSIL.

The chain is built from TRBV7-9 and TRBJ2-7; no clear D. V lost 0 bases and J 5 bases, leaving 14 bases between the germline ends. The germline CDR1 and CDR2 sequences are SEHNR and FQNEAQ (reference sequence). CDR3 length: 15 amino acids. The chain's CDR3 is CASSLARLVEDEQYF. The CDR3 DNA sequence: TGTGCCAGCAGCTTAGCGCGGCTAGTTGAGGACGAGCAGTACTTC.

The gene calls are TRBV7-2 and TRBJ2-7; 10 bases are shared with TRBD2. Looked up from germline, CDR1 is SGHTA and CDR2 is FQGNSA. CDR3 size: 15 residues. Germline trimming cut 5 bases from V and 2 bases from J; bases unmatched to any gene: 6. CDR3 region: CASSASGSLAYEQYF. The DNA for the CDR3 is TGTGCCAGCAGCGCTAGCGGGAGTCTCGCCTACGAGCAGTACTTC.

In nucleotides, the CDR3 is TGCAGCGTTGCCTACACCGGGGAGCTGTTTTTT. It yields the protein CSVAYTGELFF. V usage is TRBV29-1 and J usage is TRBJ2-2; no definite D call. V lost 4 bases to trimming and J lost 3 bases, with 3 bases between them. The CDR3 is 11 amino acids. CDR1 and CDR2 from the germline V gene are SQVTM and ANQGSEA.

The rearrangement joins TRBV5-1 to TRBJ2-5; perhaps TRBD2 as D (5 bases). Germline CDR1 and CDR2: SGHRS and YFSETQ. The CDR3 extends over 14 amino acids. Trimming shortened V by 3 bases and J by 4 bases, and 13 bases separated the two germline ends. As DNA, the CDR3 is TGCGCCAGCAGCTCCCCCGGGGAACCAGAGACCCAGTACTTC. Translating gives CASSSPGEPETQYF.